The 7 T cell receptor beta chains below were found in one sample sequenced in a study of graft-versus-host responses after intestinal transplantation. Sequenced by immunoSEQ multiplex PCR; TCRdb stores in-frame clones only, minus some. The top ten clones hold over 0.95% of a sample with around 13,000 clones, more than 35% of them seen once. This material consisted of alloreactive CD4+ T cells from a mixed lymphocyte reaction culture, taken before intestinal transplant. Noted subset: CFSE-low proliferating T cells sorted from roughly 6-day pre-transplant mixed lymphocyte reaction (GvH or HvG direction). These receptors originate from a human patient who received an intestinal transplant.

This clone was seen a handful of times. V is TRBV29-1 and J is TRBJ1-1; TRBD1 might be the D (6 bases). This CDR3 spans 12 amino acids. In germline, CDR1 is SQVTM, CDR2 ANQGSEA. CDR3 sequence reads: CAAGAMNTEAFF. CDR3 nucleotides: TGCGCGGCAGGGGCCATGAACACTGAAGCTTTCTTT.

The chain recombines TRBV6-5 with TRBJ2-1; 7 bases fit TRBD1. The junction had 7 bases not matched to a gene; V was cut back by 6 bases and J by 2 bases. The CDR3 loop spans 15 amino acids. CDR1 and CDR2 from the germline V gene are MNHEY and SVGAGI. CDR3 bases: TGTGCCAGCAGCCGCACAGGGGTAGCCTACAATGAGCAGTTCTTC. Amino acids: CASSRTGVAYNEQFF.

The chain is built from TRBV27 and TRBJ1-5, with TRBD1 identical over 11 bases. The J segment lost 4 bases and the V segment lost 3 bases, leaving 2 bases of the junction unmatched. Germline-derived CDR1 and CDR2 are MNHEY and SMNVEV (reference sequence). The CDR3 has 15 residues. The CDR3 DNA reads TGTGCCAGCAGTTTCGGGACAGGGGGAAATCAGCCCCAGCATTTT. This sequence encodes CASSFGTGGNQPQHF.

V gene TRBV19 combines with J gene TRBJ1-4; the D is unclear. Trimming cost V 6 bases and J 8 bases, with 25 bases left between them. This CDR3 contains 17 residues. Germline CDR1 LNHDA, CDR2 SQIVND (reference sequence). DNA of the CDR3: TGTGCCAGTAGAAAGGTTTGGAGGGCCGTGTCGGGAGAAAAACTGTTTTTT. Translated: CASRKVWRAVSGEKLFF.

The V and J genes are TRBV4-3 and TRBJ1-3; the match to TRBD1 covers 9 bases. Trimming at V came to 0 bases and at J to 5 bases, leaving 5 bases not matched to a gene. Looked up from germline, CDR1 is LGHNA and CDR2 is YSLEER. CDR3 length: 16 amino acids. The CDR3 sequence: CASSQDFGTGRNTIYF. CDR3 nucleotides: TGCGCCAGCAGCCAAGATTTTGGGACAGGGAGAAACACCATATATTTT.

CDR3 nucleotides: TGTGCCAGTAGTATCGGACAGGGGGCATATGGCTACACCTTC. This sequence encodes CASSIGQGAYGYTF. This chain connects TRBV19 to TRBJ1-2, with 11 bases fitting TRBD1. The germline gives CDR1 LNHDA, CDR2 SQIVND (reference sequence). The CDR3 is 14 residues long. V lost 3 bases, J lost 5 bases, and 2 bases stayed unmatched.

The chain couples TRBV5-1 to TRBJ2-3; no firm D call. The length of the CDR3 is 14 residues. The V end was cut by 0 bases, the J end by 2 bases, with 7 bases between. CDR1 and CDR2 from the germline V gene are SGHRS and YFSETQ. The CDR3: CASSLGASTDTQYF. CDR3 DNA sequence: TGCGCCAGCAGCTTGGGGGCGTCCACAGATACGCAGTATTTT.